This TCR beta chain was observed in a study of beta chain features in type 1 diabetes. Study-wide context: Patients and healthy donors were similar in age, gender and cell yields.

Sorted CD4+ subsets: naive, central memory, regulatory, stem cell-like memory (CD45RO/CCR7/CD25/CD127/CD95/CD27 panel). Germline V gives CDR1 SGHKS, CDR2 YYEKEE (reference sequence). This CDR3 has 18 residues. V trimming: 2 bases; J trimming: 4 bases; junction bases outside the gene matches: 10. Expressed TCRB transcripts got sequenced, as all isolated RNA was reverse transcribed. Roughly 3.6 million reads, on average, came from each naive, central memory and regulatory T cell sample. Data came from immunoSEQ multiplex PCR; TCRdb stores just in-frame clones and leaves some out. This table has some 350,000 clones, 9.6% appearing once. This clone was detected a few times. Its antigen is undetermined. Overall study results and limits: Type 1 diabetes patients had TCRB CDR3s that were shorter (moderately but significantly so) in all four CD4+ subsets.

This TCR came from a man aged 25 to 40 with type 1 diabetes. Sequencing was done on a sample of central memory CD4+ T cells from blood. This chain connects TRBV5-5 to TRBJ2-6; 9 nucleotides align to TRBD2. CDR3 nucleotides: TGTGCCAGCAGCTTCGATAGCGGGAGTCTCCAAGGGGCCAACGTCCTGACTTTC. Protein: CASSFDSGSLQGANVLTF.